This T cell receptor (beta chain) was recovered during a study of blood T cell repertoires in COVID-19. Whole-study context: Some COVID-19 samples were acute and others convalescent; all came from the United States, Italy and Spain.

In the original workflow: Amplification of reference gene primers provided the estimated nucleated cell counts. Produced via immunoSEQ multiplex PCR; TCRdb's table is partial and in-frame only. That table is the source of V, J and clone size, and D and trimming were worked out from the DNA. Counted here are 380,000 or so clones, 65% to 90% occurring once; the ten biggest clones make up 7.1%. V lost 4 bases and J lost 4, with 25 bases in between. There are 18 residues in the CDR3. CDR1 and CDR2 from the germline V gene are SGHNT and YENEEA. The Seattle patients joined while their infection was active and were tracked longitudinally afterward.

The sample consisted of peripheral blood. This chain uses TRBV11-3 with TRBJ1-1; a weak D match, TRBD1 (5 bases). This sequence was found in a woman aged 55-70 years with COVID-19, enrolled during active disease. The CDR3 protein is CASSSTRPGGGSGTEAFF. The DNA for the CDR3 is TGTGCCAGCAGCTCCACCCGCCCGGGGGGAGGATCGGGCACTGAAGCTTTCTTT. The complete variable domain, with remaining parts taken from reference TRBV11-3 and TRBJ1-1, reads EAGVVQSPRYKIIEKKQPVAFWCNPISGHNTLYWYLQNLGQGPELLIRYENEEAVDDSQLPKDRFSAERLKGVDSTLKIQPAELGDSAVYLCASSSTRPGGGSGTEAFFGQGTRLTVV.